The next 4 T cell receptor beta chains were all read from a single sample in a study of cytomegalovirus exposure and HLA in healthy donors. PCR amplification relied on 60 Vbeta primers (plus 13 Jbeta primers). The data were produced by immunoSEQ multiplex PCR, yet TCRdb's version contains in-frame clones alone and is incomplete. Here the sample spans some 120,000 clones, 79% being singletons. Source material: PBMCs. These receptors were obtained from a woman between 18 and 29 years old in good health and CMV-seropositive.

This clone was found once. The V and J genes are TRBV19 and TRBJ2-2; D possibly corresponds to TRBD1 (5 bases). The CDR3 spans 12 residues. The V end was cut by 7 bases, the J end by 4 bases, with 7 bases between. Germline V gives CDR1 LNHDA, CDR2 SQIVND (reference sequence). The DNA of the CDR3 is TGTGCCAGTATTAGGGGCACCGGGGAGCTGTTTTTT. Residues: CASIRGTGELFF.

The V and J genes are TRBV15 and TRBJ1-1, with D perhaps TRBD1 (6 bases). This CDR3 comprises 14 residues. Trimming cost V 5 bases and J 1 base, with 11 bases left between them. The V gene's germline CDR1 is LNHNV and CDR2 YYDKDF (reference sequence). CDR3 nucleotides: TGTGCCACCAGCCAAGGGGGGGAGAACACTGAAGCTTTCTTT. Protein: CATSQGGENTEAFF.

The chain recombines TRBV7-9 with TRBJ2-1, with 9 nucleotides matching TRBD2. CDR3 length equals 15 residues. Germline CDR1 is SEHNR and CDR2 is FQNEAQ (reference sequence). Germline trimming cut 3 bases from V and 6 bases from J; bases unmatched to any gene: 6. The CDR3 protein is CASSLVIAGVNEQFF. As DNA, the CDR3 is TGTGCCAGCAGCTTGGTAATAGCGGGAGTCAATGAGCAGTTCTTC. Variable domain in full (rest from reference TRBV7-9 and TRBJ2-1): DTGVSQNPRHKITKRGQNVTFRCDPISEHNRLYWYRQTLGQGPEFLTYFQNEAQLEKSRLLSDRFSAERPKGSFSTLEIQRTEQGDSAMYLCASSLVIAGVNEQFFGPGTRLTVL.

The V gene is TRBV9, the J gene TRBJ1-2, with D possibly being TRBD1 (5 bases). The CDR3 totals 13 residues. CDR1 and CDR2 from the germline V gene are SGDLS and YYNGEE. Trimming removed 2 bases from V and 3 bases from J, with 8 bases in between. CDR3 residues: CASSVGGDYGYTF. The CDR3 DNA reads TGTGCCAGCAGCGTTGGGGGGGACTATGGCTACACCTTC.